The 4 T cell receptor beta chains presented below share a single source sample, sequenced in a study of T-cell memory formation after mild COVID-19 (dated by TCRdb to the early 2020s). Libraries were prepared through 5' RACE. Sequencing was carried out with an Illumina NovaSeq 6000. Through fastp at Q25 and MiXCR, TCRdb rebuilt clones from the public reads, retaining in-frame beta chains. All rows with the same CDR3 protein become a single entry with the most common DNA and genes. The sample table records fewer than 250,000 distinct CDR3 sequences; just over 15% of these occur just once. The ten most abundant clones make up 2.1% of the sample. The sequencing input was PBMCs or a T cell subset sorted from them (not recorded which). Receptor source: an adult woman who had mild COVID-19 (a few samples of this study predate the infection). The sample titles of this study are shuffled in the database, so cell type and time point are left out; the donor was told from shared clones.

The chain joins TRBV7-2 to TRBJ2-3, with unresolved D. This CDR3 is 13 amino acids long. Germline CDR1 is SGHTA and CDR2 is FQGNSA. Between the trimmed V and J ends, which lost 7 bases and 8 bases, there was a span of 16 bases. Here the CDR3 reads CASIPGGKGTQYF. The CDR3, as DNA: TGTGCCAGCATCCCGGGTGGGAAGGGTACGCAGTATTTT. Filled out from reference TRBV7-2 and TRBJ2-3, the complete variable domain reads GAGVSQSPSNKVTEKGKDVELRCDPISGHTALYWYRQSLGQGLEFLIYFQGNSAPDKSGLPSDRFSAERTGGSVSTLTIQRTQQEDSAVYLCASIPGGKGTQYFGPGTRLTVL.

This clonotype was counted only a few times. V and J are TRBV5-1 and TRBJ2-1; TRBD2 agrees at 9 bases. Germline V CDR1 and CDR2: SGHRS, YFSETQ. The CDR3 sequence is 15 residues long. With 4 bases clipped from V and 8 bases from J, the junction kept 10 bases outside the gene matches. The CDR3 coding sequence is TGCGCCAGCAGCACCATAGCGGGAGTCGGGGATGAGCAGTTCTTC. Translating it yields CASSTIAGVGDEQFF.

This clonotype was counted a few times. CDR3 bases: TGTGCCAGCAGTTTTGGCGGGGGGGCCTACGAGCAGTACTTC. Its translation: CASSFGGGAYEQYF. The J gene is TRBJ2-7, the V gene TRBV12-3 or TRBV12-4, with 9 bases identical to TRBD2. The CDR3 loop spans 14 amino acids. Trimming removed 3 bases from V and 2 bases from J; junction bases left unmatched: 2.

The chain uses TRBV20-1 and TRBJ2-7; 8 bases map to TRBD1. The CDR3 sequence is 13 residues long. Trimming removed 3 bases from V and 7 bases from J; junction bases left unmatched: 8. Germline V CDR1 and CDR2: DFQATT, SNEGSKA (reference sequence). CDR3 in DNA: TGCAGTGCTAGGGGACAGGTGCCCGGGGAGCAGTACTTC. Translating it yields CSARGQVPGEQYF.